These T cell receptor beta chains were read from a single sample in a study of cytomegalovirus exposure and HLA in healthy donors. Profiled with immunoSEQ multiplex PCR; TCRdb holds only in-frame clones, not every one. This sample has roughly 130,000 clones, with more than 55% found just once. The sequenced sample consisted of PBMCs. These receptors were obtained from a woman between 55 and 75 years old in good health and CMV-seronegative. Both conserved end residues are part of each CDR3. D genes are given only for firm matches. Only some rows state a clone size, as once, few, many or a class for expanded clones.

v_call,d_call,clone_size,cdr3_length,j_call,cdr3_aa,cdr3_nt
TRBV27,TRBD1,-,17,TRBJ1-6,CASSLYIGQGLGSPLHF,TGTGCCAGCAGCCTTTATATAGGACAGGGGTTGGGTTCACCCCTCCACTTT
TRBV29-1,-,once,14,TRBJ2-5,CSVRLGAGRGTQYF,TGCAGCGTTCGATTGGGGGCAGGGAGAGGGACCCAGTACTTC
TRBV7-2,-,few,14,TRBJ2-6,CASSLDLGANVLTF,TGTGCCAGCAGCCTAGACTTGGGGGCCAACGTCCTGACTTTC
TRBV6-4,-,-,13,TRBJ1-6,CASSSDSYSLLHF,TGTGCCAGCAGTTCCGACAGTTATTCACTCCTCCACTTT
TRBV21-1,-,-,19,TRBJ1-4,CASSKVTHDLPGDNEKLFF,TGTGCCAGCAGCAAAGTCACACACGATCTGCCAGGGGATAATGAAAAACTGTTTTTT
TRBV28,TRBD1,-,15,TRBJ1-5,CASSWGDRGLQPQHF,TGTGCCAGCAGTTGGGGGGACAGGGGGCTTCAGCCCCAGCATTTT
TRBV4-2,TRBD2,-,18,TRBJ2-3,CASSLKTASGISTDTQYF,TGTGCCAGCAGCCTCAAAACGGCTAGCGGGATTAGCACAGATACGCAGTATTTT
TRBV5-1,TRBD2,-,14,TRBJ2-7,CASSLERGPYEQYF,TGCGCCAGCAGCTTGGAGCGGGGGCCCTACGAGCAGTACTTC
TRBV19,-,-,13,TRBJ1-2,CASSMLDNYGYTF,TGTGCCAGTAGTATGCTAGATAACTATGGCTACACCTTC
TRBV7-2,-,-,15,TRBJ1-1,CASSSDGLRGTEAFF,TGTGCCAGCAGCTCAGACGGGCTCCGAGGGACTGAAGCTTTCTTT
TRBV7-6,-,once,13,TRBJ1-5,CASSLGAGQPQHF,TGTGCCAGCAGTCTAGGGGCGGGACAGCCCCAGCATTTT
TRBV7-2,TRBD1,-,15,TRBJ1-2,CASSQLTGGNYGYTF,TGTGCCAGCAGCCAACTGACAGGGGGTAACTATGGCTACACCTTC
TRBV11-2,TRBD2,-,14,TRBJ2-3,CASSSLASTDTQYF,TGTGCCAGCAGCTCACTAGCGAGCACAGATACGCAGTATTTT